The sequence of this T cell receptor beta chain was determined in a study of blood T cell repertoires in COVID-19. Study-level information: From the United States, Italy and Spain came samples of acute and convalescent COVID-19. T cells, B-cell-depleted T cells, or PBMCs supplied cDNA or gDNA.

Trimming cost V 0 bases and J 2 bases; bases outside gene matches: 8. The length of the CDR3 is 16 residues. CDR1 SGHNT and CDR2 YYREEE come from the germline V gene (reference sequence). Original processing methods: Using reference gene primer amplification, nucleated cell counts were estimated. Profiling relied on immunoSEQ multiplex PCR, and the TCRdb table lists in-frame clones only, not all of them. V, J and clone size are taken as reported in that table, and D and trimming were inferred from the DNA itself. The table includes around 25,000 clones, 65% to 85% detected once. Source material: peripheral blood. The chain joins TRBV5-4 to TRBJ2-7; 7 bases fit TRBD1. This clonotype originated in a man aged 50-60 years with COVID-19, enrolled during active disease. The CDR3, as DNA: TGTGCCAGCAGCTTGGGGGGGACAGAGGGGGCCTACGAGCAGTACTTC. Its translation is CASSLGGTEGAYEQYF.